This TCR beta chain derives from a study of early T cells in non-severe SARS-CoV-2 infection. The CDR3 covers 9 residues. Germline CDR1 MNHNY, CDR2 SVGAGI (reference sequence). Trimming stripped 8 bases from V and 15 bases from J, with 11 bases between. Individual cDNA molecules were tagged with unique molecular identifiers. TCRdb called the 5' RACE reads again in MiXCR, with one record for every CDR3 protein. The sample lists 75,000 to 80,000 distinct CDR3 sequences; 16% were seen once. This rearrangement joins TRBV6-6 to TRBJ2-1; tentative D call: TRBD2 (5 bases). The receptor was derived from an adult who was a healthcare worker with PCR-confirmed SARS-CoV-2 infection or an uninfected control (not recorded which). The sequencing input was whole blood. The DNA of the CDR3 is TGTGCCAGCGGGGAGCTGGGGTTCTTC. Amino acid sequence: CASGELGFF.